One and the same sample provided the 30 T cell receptor beta chains below, sequenced in a study of T cells in Graves' hyperthyroidism and ophthalmopathy. Amplified regions were TCR beta CDR3 sequences from RNA transcripts. The HTBI primer set served for first-round RT-PCR of the TCR CDR3. Using its own MiXCR run on the multiplex PCR reads, TCRdb lists one record per CDR3 protein. In the table there are roughly 500,000 distinct CDR3 sequences, roughly 13% of which are singletons. Source material: blood. The receptors here all came from a woman in her 30s with Graves' hyperthyroidism that later progressed to Graves' ophthalmopathy.

V and J are TRBV7-6 and TRBJ2-5, with D unclear. CDR1 and CDR2 (germline): SGHVS, FNYEAQ. The CDR3 runs 13 residues. Trimming took 3 bases from V and 2 from J, leaving 7 bases between them. CDR3 loop: CASSFKIQETQYF. CDR3 nucleotides: TGTGCCAGCAGCTTTAAGATACAAGAGACCCAGTACTTC.

This clonotype came up many times. J is TRBJ1-2 and V is TRBV20-1, with 7 bases identical to TRBD1. V lost 3 bases, J lost 2 bases, and 3 bases stayed unmatched. The CDR3 has 13 residues. Per the germline V gene, CDR1 is DFQATT and CDR2 is SNEGSKA (reference sequence). DNA for the CDR3: TGCAGTGCTAGTCCGGGACAGAACTATGGCTACACCTTC. This sequence encodes CSASPGQNYGYTF.

This clonotype appeared a few times. CDR3 residues: CASTYQLGYTEAFF. The CDR3 nucleotides read TGTGCCAGCACCTACCAGCTAGGGTACACTGAAGCTTTCTTT. The chain recombines TRBV27 with TRBJ1-1; the D is unclear. Deletions cut 7 bases from V and 3 bases from J, with 15 bases between. Looked up from germline, CDR1 is MNHEY and CDR2 is SMNVEV (reference sequence). This CDR3 comprises 14 residues.

At least ten counts were recorded for this clonotype. J is TRBJ2-7 and V is TRBV20-1; D tentatively reads TRBD1 or TRBD2 (5 bases each). Germline values: CDR1 DFQATT, CDR2 SNEGSKA (reference sequence). The CDR3 is made up of 14 amino acids. Trimming pared 5 bases from V and 3 bases from J, leaving 17 bases between. The CDR3 spells CSALKTRGHYEQYF. The CDR3 DNA reads as TGCAGTGCTCTTAAAACTCGGGGCCACTACGAGCAGTACTTC.

This chain joins TRBV20-1 and TRBJ2-3; perhaps TRBD2 as D (5 bases). The CDR3 covers 15 residues. Germline loops: CDR1 DFQATT, CDR2 SNEGSKA (reference sequence). The V and J ends lost 0 bases and 3 bases respectively, with 13 bases between them. CDR3: CSARDYTGMTDTQYF. CDR3 nucleotides: TGCAGTGCTAGAGATTATACGGGGATGACAGATACGCAGTATTTT.

This clonotype was observed a handful of times. The chain joins TRBV3-1 to TRBJ2-7, with unresolved D. The germline gives CDR1 LGHDT, CDR2 YNNKEL (reference sequence). Trimming removed 4 bases from V and 0 bases from J, with 16 bases in between. The CDR3 loop spans 16 amino acids. The CDR3 sequence is CASSPTRARSSYEQYF. The DNA of the CDR3 is TGTGCCAGCAGCCCTACCCGGGCCAGAAGCTCCTACGAGCAGTACTTC.

This clonotype has only a few counts. The chain joins TRBV11-2 to TRBJ1-1; 10 bases align to TRBD1. CDR3 size: 14 residues. CDR1 is SGHAT, CDR2 FQNNGV, per germline. Unmatched junction bases numbered 6, after V lost 6 bases and J lost 5 bases. The CDR3, as DNA: TGTGCCAGCAGAAATTTGGACAGGGGGACTGAAGCTTTCTTT. It is translated as CASRNLDRGTEAFF.

At least ten counts were recorded for this clonotype. The chain recombines TRBV9 with TRBJ2-1; D possibly corresponds to TRBD2 (8 bases). The CDR3 covers 15 residues. V lost 1 base and J 9 bases, leaving 17 bases between the germline ends. From germline, CDR1 is SGDLS and CDR2 YYNGEE. The CDR3 DNA sequence: TGTGCCAGCAGCGTATCGGGAGGGCAGGGGGGTGAGCAGTTCTTC. It codes for CASSVSGGQGGEQFF.

The chain carries TRBV6-7 and TRBJ1-5; perhaps TRBD1 as D (5 bases). TRBV6-7 is sorted into the ORF group, with uncertain function. V gave up 2 bases and J gave up 4 bases, with 9 bases separating them. The CDR3 extends over 14 amino acids. This CDR3 reads CASSYVRVNQPQHF. Here the CDR3 DNA reads TGTGCCAGCAGTTACGTCAGGGTAAATCAGCCCCAGCATTTT.

The sample holds many counts of this clonotype. The chain has TRBV30 and TRBJ2-3, with unresolved D. Germline loops: CDR1 GTSNPN, CDR2 SVGIG (reference sequence). The V and J ends lost 0 bases and 10 bases respectively, with 8 bases between them. CDR3 size: 11 residues. The chain's CDR3 is CAWSVANAQYF. The CDR3 DNA reads TGTGCCTGGAGTGTTGCGAACGCGCAGTATTTT.

The chain carries TRBV6-2 or TRBV6-3 and TRBJ2-1, with D unclear. CDR1 and CDR2 from the germline V gene are MNHEY and SVGEGT. V was shortened by 1 base and J by 6 bases, with 7 bases between the two germline ends. The CDR3 has 13 amino acids. The CDR3 bases are TGTGCCAGCAGTTACTTCGGGCGCAATGAGCAGTTCTTC. It is translated as CASSYFGRNEQFF.

This clonotype was observed a few times. Compared with germline, one end of the junction differs, possibly owing to a read error. CDR3 nucleotide sequence: TGTGCCAACAGCTTGACAGGGGTTGGCGACTATGGCTACACCTTC. It encodes CANSLTGVGDYGYTF. This chain connects TRBV11-1 to TRBJ1-2; 8 bases agree with TRBD1. The CDR3 spans 15 residues. Germline V gene lookup returns CDR1 SGHAT and CDR2 FQDESV (reference sequence).

The chain is built from TRBV2 and TRBJ2-2, with 7 bases that match TRBD2. V dropped 6 bases and J dropped 0; count of bases not matched to a gene: 4. There are 15 residues in the CDR3. Germline V lookup: CDR1 SNHLY, CDR2 FYNNEI. The CDR3 region has the DNA TGTGCCAGCAGGGGGAGGGTCTCGAACACCGGGGAGCTGTTTTTT. Protein: CASRGRVSNTGELFF.

This clonotype was seen many times. The V gene is TRBV11-2, the J gene TRBJ2-1; no clear D. CDR1 and CDR2 (germline): SGHAT, FQNNGV. Between the trimmed V and J ends, which lost 5 bases and 3 bases, there was a span of 14 bases. The CDR3 length is 15 residues. The CDR3 DNA follows: TGTGCCAGCAGCCTCCTGGTATCCATCTACAATGAGCAGTTCTTC. It specifies CASSLLVSIYNEQFF.

This sequence joins TRBV5-1 and TRBJ2-6, with 7 nucleotides matching TRBD1. J lost 0 bases, V lost 0 bases, and 0 bases had no gene match. Germline CDR1 is SGHRS and CDR2 is YFSETQ. This CDR3 comprises 16 residues. Written as DNA, the CDR3 is TGCGCCAGCAGCTTGGGGGACAGCTCTGGGGCCAACGTCCTGACTTTC. Protein product: CASSLGDSSGANVLTF.

This clonotype has ten or more counts. This chain links TRBV19 with TRBJ2-3; 8 bases agree with TRBD2. The CDR3 consists of 16 residues. Germline-derived CDR1 and CDR2 are LNHDA and SQIVND (reference sequence). The V and J ends lost 5 bases and 2 bases, in that order; junction bases with no gene match: 9. The CDR3 is CASSGEIAGTTDTQYF. CDR3 coding DNA: TGTGCCAGTAGTGGGGAGATAGCGGGAACCACAGATACGCAGTATTTT.

The chain combines TRBV9 with TRBJ2-1; D gene ambiguous. The V gene's germline CDR1 is SGDLS and CDR2 YYNGEE. The CDR3 spans 13 residues. V gave up 1 base and J gave up 3 bases, with 5 bases separating them. The CDR3 coding sequence is TGTGCCAGCAGCGTACAGGACTACAATGAGCAGTTCTTC. As protein: CASSVQDYNEQFF.

On this clonotype itself: This may be a read error, as it is one base from a much larger clone. CDR3 sequence: CASSQTSGGGDKQYF. The CDR3 region has the DNA TGTGCCAGCAGCCAGACTAGCGGAGGGGGGGATAAGCAGTATTTT. The rearrangement joins TRBV12-3 or TRBV12-4 to TRBJ2-3, with 9 bases identical to TRBD2. The CDR3 consists of 15 residues.

This clonotype was counted ten times or more. This chain links TRBV4-3 with TRBJ1-5; D gene unclear. The CDR3 contains 13 residues. V lost 0 bases and J 6 bases, leaving 6 bases between the germline ends. CDR1 LGHNA and CDR2 YSLEER come from the germline V gene. Here the CDR3 DNA reads TGCGCCAGCAGCCAAGAAGTTGGTCAGCCCCAGCATTTT. Its protein product is CASSQEVGQPQHF.

This clonotype was counted ten times or more. The gene calls are TRBV27 and TRBJ1-1; 8 bases agree with TRBD1. This CDR3 spans 14 amino acids. V lost 5 bases to trimming and J lost 3 bases; unmatched junction nucleotides: 5. The germline gives CDR1 MNHEY, CDR2 SMNVEV (reference sequence). CDR3 protein: CASSTQGAYTEAFF. Written as DNA, the CDR3 is TGTGCCAGCAGTACCCAGGGGGCATACACTGAAGCTTTCTTT.

In this sample, this clonotype turned up a few times. The junction departs from germline at one end; a sequencing error may be responsible. The chain combines TRBV28 with TRBJ2-5; D possibly matches TRBD1 or TRBD2 (6 bases each). Germline-derived CDR1 and CDR2 are MDHEN and SYDVKM. This CDR3 has 17 residues. Here the CDR3 reads CAGSFGSGAGFQETQYF. CDR3 DNA sequence: TGTGCCGGCAGTTTCGGGTCGGGGGCGGGATTCCAAGAGACCCAGTACTTC.

The chain links TRBV6-5 to TRBJ2-1; 9 bases align to TRBD2. Trimming took 0 bases from V and 9 from J; bases not matched to a gene: 12. The CDR3 is 17 residues long. Germline CDR1 is MNHEY and CDR2 is SVGAGI. The CDR3 here is CASSYSGSSGSKTEQFF. CDR3 DNA sequence: TGTGCCAGCAGTTACTCGGGTAGTAGCGGGAGCAAAACTGAGCAGTTCTTC.

The table lists this clonotype with a count of one. The chain combines TRBV28 with TRBJ1-4; D is possibly TRBD1 (5 bases). Germline V lookup: CDR1 MDHEN, CDR2 SYDVKM. CDR3 size: 13 residues. The CDR3: CAIRGDPNEKLFF. CDR3 sequence (DNA): TGTGCAATACGGGGCGACCCCAATGAAAAACTGTTTTTT.

This clonotype came up many times. The chain employs TRBV2 and TRBJ2-1, with 8 nucleotides matching TRBD2. The germline gives CDR1 SNHLY, CDR2 FYNNEI. Trimming cost V 10 bases and J 5 bases; bases outside gene matches: 13. The CDR3 length is 15 residues. The CDR3 DNA reads as TGTGCCATCCGAGCGGGAGATTTGCCCCACAATGAGCAGTTCTTC. Protein: CAIRAGDLPHNEQFF. Based on the CDR3 plus reference TRBV2 and TRBJ2-1, the full variable domain is EPEVTQTPSHQVTQMGQEVILRCVPISNHLYFYWYRQILGQKVEFLVSFYNNEISEKSEIFDDQFSVERPDGSNFTLKIRSTKLEDSAMYFCAIRAGDLPHNEQFFGPGTRLTVL.

The chain uses TRBV3-1 and TRBJ2-5; tentatively, D is TRBD1 or TRBD2 (5 bases each). CDR3 length: 14 residues. In germline, CDR1 is LGHDT, CDR2 YNNKEL (reference sequence). The V and J ends lost 0 bases and 4 bases respectively, with 9 bases between them. The CDR3 sequence: CASSQDPGAETQYF. CDR3 coding DNA: TGTGCCAGCAGCCAAGATCCCGGGGCAGAGACCCAGTACTTC.

Remarks on this clonotype: Being one base from a much bigger clone, this may be a read error. The chain links TRBV20-1 to TRBJ1-6; D is unclear. Per germline, CDR1 DFQATT and CDR2 SNEGSKA (reference sequence). The CDR3 covers 19 residues. DNA for the CDR3: TGCAGTGCTAGTGATGAGGGAGGAGTCCCCACCTCCTATAATTTACCCCTCCACTTT. It translates to CSASDEGGVPTSYNLPLHF.

This clonotype was seen at least ten times. The chain links TRBV11-2 to TRBJ2-1; D call uncertain. Germline loops: CDR1 SGHAT, CDR2 FQNNGV. This CDR3 comprises 13 residues. Trimming pared 5 bases from V and 8 bases from J, leaving 13 bases between. CDR3 coding DNA: TGTGCCAGCAGCAATAGTTTTGTGGATGAGCAGTTCTTC. Protein product: CASSNSFVDEQFF. Full variable domain (outside the CDR3, taken from reference TRBV11-2 and TRBJ2-1): EAGVAQSPRYKIIEKRQSVAFWCNPISGHATLYWYQQILGQGPKLLIQFQNNGVVDDSQLPKDRFSAERLKGVDSTLKIQPAKLEDSAVYLCASSNSFVDEQFFGPGTRLTVL.

The rearrangement joins TRBV5-6 to TRBJ2-7; no reliable D call. The CDR3 sequence is 12 residues long. Trimming cost V 4 bases and J 5 bases, with 10 bases left between them. Germline V lookup: CDR1 SGHDT, CDR2 YYEEEE. The CDR3 bases are TGTGCCAGCAGCCGAGAACTCCACGAGCAGTACTTC. This translates into CASSRELHEQYF.

The chain has TRBV7-9 and TRBJ2-5, with TRBD1 identical over 7 bases. CDR1 SEHNR and CDR2 FQNEAQ come from the germline V gene (reference sequence). V shed 6 bases and J 3 bases; nucleotides not matched to a gene: 25. The CDR3 has 20 amino acids. CDR3 coding DNA: TGTGCCAGCAGGGGGCTCCCGGTTTTAGTAGGGGGCGGACCGAAAGAGACCCAGTACTTC. Residues: CASRGLPVLVGGGPKETQYF.

The V call is TRBV9, the J call TRBJ1-2; D not certain. The V and J ends lost 3 bases and 5 bases respectively, with 14 bases between them. Germline V CDR1 and CDR2: SGDLS, YYNGEE. The CDR3 extends over 14 amino acids. CDR3 in DNA: TGTGCCAGCAGCGATGCCCTCGAAATGTATGGCTACACCTTC. This gives the protein CASSDALEMYGYTF.